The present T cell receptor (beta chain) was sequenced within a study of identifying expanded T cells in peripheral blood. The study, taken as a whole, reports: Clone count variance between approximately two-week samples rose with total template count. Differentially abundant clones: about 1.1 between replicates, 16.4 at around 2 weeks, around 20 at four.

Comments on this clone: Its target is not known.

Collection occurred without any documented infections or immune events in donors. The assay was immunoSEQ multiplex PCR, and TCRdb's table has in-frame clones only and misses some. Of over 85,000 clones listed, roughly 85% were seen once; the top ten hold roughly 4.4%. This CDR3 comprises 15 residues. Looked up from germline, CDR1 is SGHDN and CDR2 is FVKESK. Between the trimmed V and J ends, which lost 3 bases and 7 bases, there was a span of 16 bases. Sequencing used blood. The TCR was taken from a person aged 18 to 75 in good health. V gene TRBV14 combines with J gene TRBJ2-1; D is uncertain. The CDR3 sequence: CASSQDTGSPNEQFF. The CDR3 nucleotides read TGTGCCAGCAGCCAGGATACCGGGTCACCTAATGAGCAGTTCTTC.